This T cell receptor (beta chain) comes out of a study of blood T cell repertoires in COVID-19 (dated by TCRdb to about 2020). Study-wide context: Collaborator samples came from the United States, Italy and Spain and covered acute and convalescent phases of COVID-19. Nearly every sample came with metadata listing a de-identified subject ID, COVID-19 status, age in years and sex. The material from the prospective study consisted of cDNA or gDNA derived from T cells, B-cell-depleted T cells, or PBMCs. The samples were drawn from the first 160 participants of the ongoing ImmuneRACE study and from about 1,200 subjects provided by 6 global collaborators. Deeply sampled blood TCRbeta repertoires from subjects exposed to, actively infected with, or recovered from COVID-19 were included in the dataset. Where available, HLA class I and class II types were taken from metadata supplied by the sample provider and were not determined by assay-based typing. A freely available public database, intended as a resource for researchers studying the immune response to SARS-CoV-2, is where the repertoires were released.

TCRbeta CDR3 regions were amplified from genomic DNA by means of the immunoSEQ Assay, a bias-controlled multiplex PCR. The original pipeline was this. Within the assay, amplification of reference gene primers was used to estimate how many nucleated cells each sample contained. To quantify the absolute abundance of each unique TCRbeta CDR3 rearrangement, sequence reads were collapsed and filtered. Productive Simpson clonality was computed per sample as the square root of Simpson's diversity index over productive rearrangements. The source is immuneACCESS, and TCRdb retained only in-frame sequences with V and J called. Part of the clones is not carried over; for the studies checked, unresolved V genes explain less than half of this, and the remainder is unexplained. That table gives V, J and clone size, and the DNA gave D and trimming. In all, the sample holds 65,000 to 95,000 clones, and 85% to 90% of those were seen once. The ten top clones hold about 4.5% of the sample.

Broader findings and caveats from the paper: The quantity of clinical and demographic metadata differed by source and by participant and was supplied without curation.

A remark on this clone: Its binding antigen is unknown. No base-level quality is on record; no much larger clone is a single base apart.

The CDR3 spans 16 residues, from the cysteine through the phenylalanine. The retained sequence is limited to the CDR3, 48 bases, with the frame set at the first base. V loses 6 bases at its end and J loses 0 bases; junction bases beyond the gene matches: 7. The CDR1 and CDR2 encoded by the germline V gene are ENHRY and SYGVKD. The collaborating institutions used their own protocols to collect whole blood in K2EDTA tubes. For TCRbeta analysis, collaborators shipped samples in one of three forms: frozen whole blood, isolated PBMCs, or DNA extracted from either of those sample types. Sequencing input: peripheral blood. The chain was built from TRBV10-3 and TRBJ2-7; a stretch of 11 junction bases matches TRBD2. The TCR sequence derives from a man aged 50 or older with active COVID-19. The CDR3 is CAIRGGTSGSSYEQYF. The sequence in DNA is TGTGCCATCAGGGGGGGGACTAGCGGCAGCTCCTACGAGCAGTACTTC.